Following are 19 T cell receptor beta chains from one sample sequenced in a study of T cell changes during pregnancy in multiple sclerosis. Data came from immunoSEQ multiplex PCR; TCRdb stores just in-frame clones and leaves some out. Of fewer than 60,000 clones listed, approximately 92% are singletons. The source was peripheral blood, collected after pregnancy. The receptors here all came from a female donor in good health, enrolled as a control in a pregnancy study.

The rearrangement joins TRBV4-3 to TRBJ2-1; a weak D match, TRBD1 (6 bases). The CDR3 loop spans 14 amino acids. The germline CDR1 and CDR2 sequences are LGHNA and YSLEER. The V and J ends lost 4 bases and 6 bases respectively, with 13 bases between them. Here the CDR3 reads CASSPPTGINEQFF. CDR3 nucleotides: TGCGCCAGCAGCCCTCCAACAGGGATCAATGAGCAGTTCTTC.

In its sample, this clone was seen once. The CDR3 nucleotides read TGTGCCAGCAGTTTATCGATCCAGGAGGTTTATGCTAATGAAAAACTGTTTTTT. This sequence encodes CASSLSIQEVYANEKLFF. This sequence joins TRBV27 and TRBJ1-4; D gene uncertain. The CDR3 runs 18 residues. The V end was cut by 0 bases, the J end by 3 bases, with 17 bases between. The V gene's germline CDR1 is MNHEY and CDR2 SMNVEV (reference sequence).

V usage is TRBV10-2 and J usage is TRBJ2-3; 8 bases map to TRBD2. Germline loops: CDR1 WSHSY, CDR2 SAAADI. V lost 1 base to trimming and J lost 2 bases; unmatched junction nucleotides: 5. The CDR3 covers 16 residues. In nucleotides, the CDR3 is TGCGCCAGCAGTGAGTATGGGACTAGTCACACAGATACGCAGTATTTT. Translation: CASSEYGTSHTDTQYF.

V gene TRBV6-6 combines with J gene TRBJ1-5, with 8 bases matching TRBD1. Looked up from germline, CDR1 is MNHNY and CDR2 is SVGAGI (reference sequence). V lost 6 bases to trimming and J lost 4 bases; unmatched junction nucleotides: 11. CDR3 length: 16 residues. CDR3 protein: CASSSFQGAMNQPQHF. The CDR3 nucleotides are TGTGCCAGCAGCTCCTTTCAGGGGGCGATGAATCAGCCCCAGCATTTT.

The V and J genes are TRBV18 and TRBJ1-4; possible D gene TRBD1, 6 bases. V gave up 1 base and J gave up 5 bases, with 11 bases separating them. The CDR3 sequence is 15 residues long. Germline V CDR1 and CDR2: KGHSH, LQKENI. The CDR3 reads CASSPRSGVNEKLFF. The CDR3 DNA reads as TGTGCCAGCTCACCACGGTCAGGGGTGAATGAAAAACTGTTTTTT.

The rearrangement joins TRBV14 to TRBJ2-4; no clear D gene. This CDR3 is 15 amino acids long. The V gene lost 2 bases and the J gene lost 9 bases, with 17 bases spanning the gap. Germline V gene lookup returns CDR1 SGHDN and CDR2 FVKESK. CDR3 protein: CASSQSSYSLSIQYF. The CDR3, as DNA: TGTGCCAGCAGCCAATCGAGTTATTCCCTGAGCATTCAGTACTTC.

This chain links TRBV10-1 with TRBJ2-4, with 7 bases aligning to TRBD1. The V segment lost 6 bases and the J segment 5 bases; nucleotides outside the gene matches: 4. CDR3 length equals 13 residues. CDR1 WNHNN and CDR2 SYGVQD come from the germline V gene (reference sequence). The CDR3 loop reads CASSWDRENIQYF. DNA of the CDR3: TGCGCCAGCAGCTGGGACAGAGAAAACATTCAGTACTTC.

The J gene is TRBJ2-2, the V gene TRBV5-5; TRBD2 agrees at 9 bases. The CDR3 length is 15 residues. From germline, CDR1 is SGHKS and CDR2 YYEKEE (reference sequence). Trimming cost V 0 bases and J 6 bases; bases outside gene matches: 3. For the CDR3, the DNA is TGTGCCAGCAGCTTGGTGGCTAGCGGGGCCGGGGAGCTGTTTTTT. This codes for CASSLVASGAGELFF.

V is TRBV5-4 and J is TRBJ1-4, with D maybe TRBD1 (5 bases). The V gene lost 2 bases and the J gene lost 7 bases, with 12 bases spanning the gap. This CDR3 is 14 amino acids long. Germline CDR1 and CDR2: SGHNT and YYREEE (reference sequence). The CDR3 sequence: CASSFDSLGEKLFF. CDR3 in DNA: TGTGCCAGCAGCTTTGACAGTTTAGGTGAAAAACTGTTTTTT.

V is TRBV7-2 and J is TRBJ1-3, with TRBD1 matching 7 bases. In germline, CDR1 is SGHTA, CDR2 FQGNSA. CDR3 size: 17 residues. V dropped 1 base and J dropped 2; count of bases not matched to a gene: 8. This CDR3 is CASSLGGGIRTGNTIYF. The CDR3 region has the DNA TGTGCCAGCAGCTTAGGAGGGGGCATACGGACTGGAAACACCATATATTTT.

The chain is built from TRBV5-1 and TRBJ2-2; 9 positions match TRBD1. V lost 5 bases to trimming and J lost 7 bases; unmatched junction nucleotides: 9. Looked up from germline, CDR1 is SGHRS and CDR2 is YFSETQ. This CDR3 region has 15 residues. The CDR3, as DNA: TGCGCCAGCAGACCTACAGGGGGCGAGGACGGGGAGCTGTTTTTT. Its protein product is CASRPTGGEDGELFF.

V and J are TRBV6-4 and TRBJ1-2, with TRBD1 identical over 7 bases. Germline CDR1 is MRHNA and CDR2 is SNTAGT. V gave up 6 bases and J gave up 4 bases; unmatched junction bases: 8. The CDR3 is 14 amino acids. Written as DNA, the CDR3 is TGTGCCAGCAGGCAGGCGCCAGGGGGCTATGGCTACACCTTC. This codes for CASRQAPGGYGYTF.

The chain links TRBV4-3 to TRBJ2-5; no clear D gene. Per germline, CDR1 LGHNA and CDR2 YSLEER. The CDR3 runs 14 residues. V lost 3 bases, J lost 2 bases, and 10 bases lay in between. The CDR3 DNA follows: TGCGCCAGCAGCCAGAGGAGTGGTCAAGAGACCCAGTACTTC. Protein: CASSQRSGQETQYF.

Here the CDR3 DNA reads TGCGCCAGCAGCCAATTCGGACAGGCCTATGGCTACACCTTC. Its translation: CASSQFGQAYGYTF. The rearrangement links TRBV4-3 to TRBJ1-2; 7 positions match TRBD1. The CDR3 length is 14 residues. From germline, CDR1 is LGHNA and CDR2 YSLEER. The junction had 4 bases not matched to a gene; V was cut back by 2 bases and J by 4 bases.

V gene TRBV6-5 combines with J gene TRBJ1-2; 8 bases are shared with TRBD1. The J segment lost 3 bases and the V segment lost 6 bases, leaving 3 bases of the junction unmatched. CDR1 is MNHEY and CDR2 is SVGAGI in the germline V gene. The CDR3 totals 13 residues. The CDR3 DNA sequence: TGTGCCAGCAGACAGGGGGTCGACTATGGCTACACCTTC. This encodes CASRQGVDYGYTF.

The chain couples TRBV5-6 to TRBJ2-1; 11 nucleotides align to TRBD2. The V segment lost 0 bases and the J segment 9 bases; nucleotides outside the gene matches: 8. CDR1 and CDR2 from the germline V gene are SGHDT and YYEEEE. This CDR3 spans 16 amino acids. CDR3 nucleotides: TGTGCCAGCAGCTTGGAACTAGCGGGAGTTCGGGGTGAGCAGTTCTTC. Translated: CASSLELAGVRGEQFF.

This clone appeared a few times. The genes are TRBV5-1 and TRBJ2-7, with 9 bases aligning to TRBD1. V shed 4 bases, J shed 6 bases, and the junction held 11 bases outside the gene matches. Germline CDR1 is SGHRS and CDR2 is YFSETQ. CDR3 length: 15 amino acids. CDR3 coding DNA: TGCGCCAGCAGCCCGACCGGGACAGGGATGCTCGAGCAGTACTTC. As protein: CASSPTGTGMLEQYF.

J is TRBJ2-5 and V is TRBV5-6, with D maybe TRBD2 (5 bases). The germline V and J ends were trimmed by 0 bases and 0 bases, with 9 bases remaining between them. CDR3 length: 15 residues. CDR1 and CDR2 (germline): SGHDT, YYEEEE. CDR3 bases: TGTGCCAGCAGCTTGGTGCGGACTTACCAAGAGACCCAGTACTTC. It encodes CASSLVRTYQETQYF.

The chain has TRBV21-1 and TRBJ2-1; the tabulated D call, TRBD2, remains unverified against the DNA. TRBV21-1 is labeled a pseudogene. The CDR3 is 19 residues long. In nucleotides, the CDR3 is TGTGCCAGCAGCAAAAGGGGTAACACGGGAGATTATTTCCGACATGAGCAGTTCTTC. Translating it yields CASSKRGNTGDYFRHEQFF.